These 30 T cell receptor beta chains were all obtained from the same sample, sequenced in a study of memory CD4+ T cells and cytomegalovirus serostatus. Profiling relied on immunoSEQ multiplex PCR, and the TCRdb table lists in-frame clones only, not all of them. This table has roughly 50,000 clones, approximately 79% appearing once. Single viable CD3+CD4+CD8-CD45RO+ cells were sorted as the memory CD4+ T cells. Sequencing was carried out using memory CD4+ T cells from blood. Receptor source: an adult in good health and CMV-seronegative.

This chain uses TRBV6-6 with TRBJ1-3; D not certain. The CDR3 runs 15 residues. Trimming stripped 6 bases from V and 0 bases from J, with 12 bases between. Germline V gene data show CDR1 as MNHNY and CDR2 as SVGAGI (reference sequence). The CDR3 reads CASSPGSISGNTIYF. CDR3 bases: TGTGCCAGCAGCCCCGGATCGATCTCTGGAAACACCATATATTTT.

The J gene is TRBJ1-4, the V gene TRBV9; 10 bases fit TRBD1. The J segment lost 2 bases and the V segment lost 7 bases, leaving 5 bases of the junction unmatched. The germline gives CDR1 SGDLS, CDR2 YYNGEE. The CDR3 is 15 residues long. CDR3: CASGGQGSTNEKLFF. The CDR3 DNA follows: TGTGCCAGCGGGGGACAGGGGTCGACTAATGAAAAACTGTTTTTT.

The V and J genes are TRBV19 and TRBJ2-7; 7 nucleotides align to TRBD2. CDR1 and CDR2 from the germline V gene are LNHDA and SQIVND (reference sequence). This CDR3 has 13 residues. V lost 5 bases and J lost 6; bases outside the gene matches: 7. CDR3 nucleotides: TGTGCCAGTAGTGCGGACGGACTAGTCGAGCAGTACTTC. This gives the protein CASSADGLVEQYF.

This chain connects TRBV7-8 to TRBJ2-5; perhaps TRBD2 as D (5 bases). The V end was cut by 3 bases, the J end by 1 base, with 12 bases between. CDR3 length: 15 amino acids. Germline V CDR1 and CDR2: SGHVS, FQNEAQ. CDR3 DNA sequence: TGTGCCAGCAGCTTTGGCGTCGGACTCCAAGAGACCCAGTACTTC. Translated: CASSFGVGLQETQYF.

This clone was picked up one time. V is TRBV4-1 and J is TRBJ2-7; D gene uncertain. The CDR3 runs to 15 residues. Germline V gene lookup returns CDR1 MGHRA and CDR2 YSYEKL. Trimming removed 0 bases at V and 4 bases at J, with 13 bases between. CDR3 sequence reads: CASSQDGRQKYEQYF. The CDR3 DNA is TGCGCCAGCAGCCAAGATGGGCGACAAAAGTACGAGCAGTACTTC.

The genes are TRBV6-1 and TRBJ2-1; 9 nucleotides match TRBD2. The CDR3 has 13 residues. CDR1 is MNHNS and CDR2 is SASEGT in the germline V gene. J gave up 14 bases and V 4 bases, and 9 bases lay outside the gene matches. The CDR3: CASSGAGTSQEFF. The CDR3 DNA is TGTGCCAGCAGTGGAGCCGGGACTAGCCAAGAGTTCTTC.

The chain links TRBV6-1 to TRBJ2-7; weak D call: TRBD2 (5 bases). V dropped 8 bases and J dropped 3 bases, with 17 bases sitting between them. CDR1 MNHNS and CDR2 SASEGT come from the germline V gene. This CDR3 has 14 residues. This CDR3 reads CASLRHQTIYEQYF. The CDR3 DNA sequence: TGTGCCAGCCTTCGACACCAGACTATCTACGAGCAGTACTTC.

Only a few counts were recorded for this clone. CDR3 nucleotides: TGCAGCGTTGAAGCCCGCAATGAGCAGTTCTTC. Its translation is CSVEARNEQFF. The chain is built from TRBV29-1 and TRBJ2-1; D uncertain. The CDR3 runs to 11 residues. V shed 1 base and J shed 6 bases, with 4 bases lying between them. CDR1 is SQVTM and CDR2 is ANQGSEA in the germline V gene.

The V and J genes are TRBV29-1 and TRBJ2-1; maybe TRBD2 (5 bases). The CDR3 consists of 14 residues. Trimming removed 7 bases from V and 6 bases from J, with 19 bases in between. The germline gives CDR1 SQVTM, CDR2 ANQGSEA. In nucleotides, the CDR3 is TGCAGCGCCCGAGCCAGCGGAAGAATCAATGAGCAGTTCTTC. Its translation: CSARASGRINEQFF.

As for this clone: Other DNA variants within this sample encode the same CDR3. The chain uses TRBV29-1 and TRBJ1-2; the D gene is possibly TRBD1 (5 bases). This CDR3 region has 10 residues. The germline V and J ends were trimmed by 6 bases and 4 bases, with 6 bases remaining between them. CDR1 SQVTM and CDR2 ANQGSEA come from the germline V gene. DNA of the CDR3: TGCAGCGTAGACAGCTATGGCTACACCTTC. As protein: CSVDSYGYTF.

The chain couples TRBV27 to TRBJ1-2, with a possible D match to TRBD1 (5 bases). V lost 6 bases and J lost 4, with 9 bases in between. This CDR3 comprises 12 residues. The germline V gene has CDR1 MNHEY and CDR2 SMNVEV (reference sequence). CDR3 sequence reads: CASSTGRYGYTF. The CDR3 nucleotides are TGTGCCAGCAGCACAGGACGCTATGGCTACACCTTC.

V gene TRBV11-2 combines with J gene TRBJ2-7; no clear D. CDR3 size: 12 residues. Trimming pared 6 bases from V and 1 base from J, leaving 7 bases between. Germline V gives CDR1 SGHAT, CDR2 FQNNGV. The CDR3 protein is CASSSRSYEQYF. The CDR3, as DNA: TGTGCCAGCAGTTCTCGTTCCTACGAGCAGTACTTC.

CDR3 amino acids: CASRRAGLASYEQYF. CDR3 DNA sequence: TGTGCCAGCCGGCGGGCGGGGCTTGCCTCCTACGAGCAGTACTTC. The V call is TRBV7-2, the J call TRBJ2-7; perhaps TRBD2 as D (6 bases). The CDR3 loop spans 15 amino acids. The germline V gene has CDR1 SGHTA and CDR2 FQGNSA. Between the trimmed V and J ends, which lost 8 bases and 0 bases, there was a span of 17 bases.

This chain uses TRBV6-5 with TRBJ1-5, with TRBD1 matching 8 bases. The CDR3 has 14 residues. Germline V gene sequence: CDR1 MNHEY, CDR2 SVGAGI. V shed 6 bases and J 7 bases; nucleotides not matched to a gene: 8. The CDR3 sequence is CASRPGTGSQPQHF. CDR3 in DNA: TGTGCCAGCAGACCCGGGACAGGATCGCAGCCCCAGCATTTT.

The chain links TRBV7-8 to TRBJ1-5, with no clear D. Trimming left V 5 bases short and J 5 bases short, with 13 bases between. In germline, CDR1 is SGHVS, CDR2 FQNEAQ. The CDR3 is made up of 14 amino acids. CDR3 bases: TGTGCCAGCAGCATGGAGGGTCCCCATCAGCCCCAGCATTTT. Translated: CASSMEGPHQPQHF.

V is TRBV7-8 and J is TRBJ1-5; D is ambiguous. The CDR3 runs to 15 residues. Trimming left V 3 bases short and J 0 bases short, with 9 bases between. Germline CDR1 reads SGHVS; CDR2 reads FQNEAQ. CDR3 sequence: CASSFSQNSNQPQHF. CDR3 DNA sequence: TGTGCCAGCAGCTTTTCGCAGAATAGCAATCAGCCCCAGCATTTT. The full variable domain, rest sourced from reference TRBV7-8 and TRBJ1-5, is GAGVSQSPRYKVAKRGQDVALRCDPISGHVSLFWYQQALGQGPEFLTYFQNEAQLDKSGLPSDRFFAERPEGSVSTLKIQRTQQEDSAVYLCASSFSQNSNQPQHFGDGTRLSIL.

The V gene is TRBV5-4, the J gene TRBJ2-7, with 9 bases aligning to TRBD1. The CDR3 has 14 amino acids. The ends lost 2 bases at V and 6 bases at J; junction bases unmatched: 6. From germline, CDR1 is SGHNT and CDR2 YYREEE (reference sequence). The CDR3 sequence is CASSLQGARSEQYF. The CDR3 DNA reads TGTGCCAGCAGCTTACAGGGGGCGAGGTCCGAGCAGTACTTC.

The chain employs TRBV9 and TRBJ1-5; no definite D call. Germline values: CDR1 SGDLS, CDR2 YYNGEE. The CDR3 runs to 13 residues. The ends were cut back, 0 bases at V and 7 bases at J, with 8 bases in the middle. This CDR3 reads CASSVGGGQPQHF. As DNA, the CDR3 is TGTGCCAGCAGCGTAGGTGGAGGGCAGCCCCAGCATTTT. The full variable domain, in which reference TRBV9 and TRBJ1-5 provide the parts outside the CDR3, is DSGVTQTPKHLITATGQRVTLRCSPRSGDLSVYWYQQSLDQGLQFLIQYYNGEERAKGNILERFSAQQFPDLHSELNLSSLELGDSALYFCASSVGGGQPQHFGDGTRLSIL.

J is TRBJ1-5 and V is TRBV29-1; maybe TRBD1 (5 bases). Germline lookup yields CDR1 SQVTM and CDR2 ANQGSEA. V lost 6 bases and J lost 6, with 15 bases in between. The CDR3 is 13 residues long. The CDR3 coding sequence is TGCAGCGTCGCCTCAGATGGGACTCAGCCCCAGCATTTT. Its protein product is CSVASDGTQPQHF. Based on the CDR3 plus reference TRBV29-1 and TRBJ1-5, the full variable domain is SAVISQKPSRDICQRGTSLTIQCQVDSQVTMMFWYRQQPGQSLTLIATANQGSEATYESGFVIDKFPISRPNLTFSTLTVSNMSPEDSSIYLCSVASDGTQPQHFGDGTRLSIL.

The gene calls are TRBV6-1 and TRBJ2-2; D possibly corresponds to TRBD1 (5 bases). CDR3 length: 13 amino acids. Trimming cost V 2 bases and J 6 bases, with 7 bases left between them. Germline V gene data show CDR1 as MNHNS and CDR2 as SASEGT. The CDR3 nucleotides are TGTGCCAGCAGTGAATGGGGCGCCGGGGAGCTGTTTTTT. Translating it yields CASSEWGAGELFF.

CDR3 DNA: TGTGCCAGCAGCTTCGGACTAGCGGGGGGCACAGATACGCAGTATTTT. Translated: CASSFGLAGGTDTQYF. The chain carries TRBV7-8 and TRBJ2-3; 13 nucleotides align to TRBD2. The CDR3 contains 16 residues. The J segment lost 1 base and the V segment lost 3 bases, leaving 1 base of the junction unmatched. CDR1 is SGHVS, CDR2 FQNEAQ, per germline.

The CDR3 DNA reads as TGTGCTAGTGGCGCCACGCCAGGCGCACCCCTCCACTTT. Translation: CASGATPGAPLHF. This chain links TRBV12-5 with TRBJ1-6, with D uncertain. Germline lookup yields CDR1 LGHNT and CDR2 FRNRAP. The CDR3 contains 13 residues. V lost 6 bases, J lost 11 bases, and 14 bases lay in between.

This clone has just one count. This sequence joins TRBV6-1 and TRBJ2-7; D is unclear. V shed 7 bases and J shed 2 bases, with 12 bases lying between them. The length of the CDR3 is 13 residues. The germline V gene has CDR1 MNHNS and CDR2 SASEGT. This CDR3 reads CASIYGVTYEQYF. The CDR3 coding sequence is TGTGCCAGCATCTATGGAGTGACCTACGAGCAGTACTTC.

This clone has a handful of counts. J is TRBJ1-1 and V is TRBV9; D remains unclear. The length of the CDR3 is 14 residues. Deletions cut 4 bases from V and 11 bases from J, with 21 bases between. Per germline, CDR1 SGDLS and CDR2 YYNGEE. The CDR3: CASSPSETVSRAFF. The DNA of the CDR3 is TGTGCCAGCAGCCCGAGTGAGACCGTGTCCAGGGCTTTCTTT.

This rearrangement joins TRBV2 to TRBJ2-5; 12 bases are shared with TRBD2. The J segment lost 2 bases and the V segment lost 8 bases, leaving 3 bases of the junction unmatched. The CDR3 sequence is 14 residues long. Germline CDR1 reads SNHLY; CDR2 reads FYNNEI. CDR3 protein: CASRLAGVQETQYF. The CDR3 coding sequence is TGTGCCAGCCGACTAGCGGGGGTTCAAGAGACCCAGTACTTC.

V is TRBV5-5 and J is TRBJ1-5, with TRBD1 matching over 10 bases. There are 16 residues in the CDR3. CDR1 SGHKS and CDR2 YYEKEE come from the germline V gene (reference sequence). With 3 bases clipped from V and 6 bases from J, the junction kept 9 bases outside the gene matches. This chain's CDR3 is CASSSGTGVSSQPQHF. CDR3 DNA: TGTGCCAGCAGCTCCGGGACAGGGGTATCGAGTCAGCCCCAGCATTTT.

The chain has TRBV28 and TRBJ2-1; TRBD2 matches 9 bases. J lost 6 bases, V lost 5 bases, and 11 bases had no gene match. Per the germline V gene, CDR1 is MDHEN and CDR2 is SYDVKM. This CDR3 is 16 amino acids long. CDR3 amino acids: CASSRTGTSLPNEQFF. For the CDR3, the DNA is TGTGCCAGCAGTCGTACCGGGACTAGCCTCCCCAATGAGCAGTTCTTC.

This chain uses TRBV5-6 with TRBJ1-2; tentatively, D is TRBD1 (5 bases). This CDR3 is built from 15 residues. Germline V gene lookup returns CDR1 SGHDT and CDR2 YYEEEE. V was shortened by 3 bases and J by 4 bases, with 16 bases between the two germline ends. CDR3: CASSSPGLRSYGYTF. Here the CDR3 DNA reads TGTGCCAGCAGCTCCCCGGGACTGAGAAGCTATGGCTACACCTTC.

This chain links TRBV5-1 with TRBJ2-7; 9 nucleotides line up with TRBD2. V lost 3 bases and J lost 4; bases outside the gene matches: 8. CDR1 is SGHRS and CDR2 is YFSETQ in the germline V gene. The CDR3 is 15 residues long. This chain's CDR3 is CASSSTGTSPYEQYF. DNA of the CDR3: TGCGCCAGCAGCTCTACCGGGACTAGCCCATACGAGCAGTACTTC.

The chain recombines TRBV5-6 with TRBJ2-2, with D possibly being TRBD2 (5 bases). CDR1 and CDR2 (germline): SGHDT, YYEEEE. This CDR3 contains 14 residues. The ends were cut back, 5 bases at V and 7 bases at J, with 15 bases in the middle. The CDR3 sequence is CASSLTVGSGELFF. CDR3 coding DNA: TGTGCCAGCAGTTTAACTGTGGGGAGCGGGGAGCTGTTTTTT.